Below are 23 T cell receptor beta chains sequenced from a single sample in a study of cytomegalovirus exposure and HLA in healthy donors. The PCR contained 60 Vbeta and 13 Jbeta primers. Sequenced by immunoSEQ multiplex PCR; TCRdb stores in-frame clones only, minus some. The data show about 98,000 clones, 74% seen once. The sequencing sample was made of PBMCs. These receptors originate from a male donor in good health and CMV-seronegative.

This clone appeared once. The genes are TRBV29-1 and TRBJ2-7; a possible D gene is TRBD2 (5 bases). The V end was cut by 0 bases, the J end by 8 bases, with 17 bases between. Germline-derived CDR1 and CDR2 are SQVTM and ANQGSEA. This CDR3 region has 14 residues. The DNA of the CDR3 is TGCAGCGTTGAAGATAAGGGTTGGAGGACGAAGCAGTACTTC. As protein: CSVEDKGWRTKQYF.

The chain combines TRBV6-5 with TRBJ2-3; tentative D call: TRBD1 (5 bases). With 2 bases removed from V and 2 bases from J, the gap between germline ends came to 11 bases. The CDR3 loop spans 15 amino acids. Germline V gives CDR1 MNHEY, CDR2 SVGAGI. CDR3 sequence (DNA): TGTGCCAGCAGTTACAACGGACACATCACAGATACGCAGTATTTT. It specifies CASSYNGHITDTQYF.

This clone has only a few counts. The chain carries TRBV28 and TRBJ1-5; 11 positions agree with TRBD1. The CDR3 spans 17 residues. In germline, CDR1 is MDHEN, CDR2 SYDVKM. Unmatched junction bases numbered 8, after V lost 3 bases and J lost 4 bases. The CDR3 DNA is TGTGCCAGCAGTTTCACCCGCGGGACAGGGGGAAATCAGCCCCAGCATTTT. This encodes CASSFTRGTGGNQPQHF.

The chain carries TRBV12-5 and TRBJ2-5; 8 nucleotides align to TRBD2. Germline V CDR1 and CDR2: LGHNT, FRNRAP. The J segment lost 4 bases and the V segment lost 5 bases, leaving 6 bases of the junction unmatched. This CDR3 contains 14 residues. As DNA, the CDR3 is TGTGCTAGTGGTCCCGACGGGGGGGTAGAGACCCAGTACTTC. Protein sequence: CASGPDGGVETQYF.

DNA of the CDR3: TGCGCCAGCACCTCCGAGCCTGACAGGGTTGTTCATCAAGAGACCCAGTACTTC. As protein: CASTSEPDRVVHQETQYF. The chain joins TRBV23-1 to TRBJ2-5; TRBD1 matches at 7 bases. TRBV23-1 is classed as an ORF, of uncertain function. V lost 7 bases to trimming and J lost 2 bases; unmatched junction nucleotides: 19. The length of the CDR3 is 18 residues.

CDR3 sequence reads: CASTPWGREGQPQHF. The CDR3 DNA sequence: TGTGCCAGTACCCCCTGGGGGAGGGAAGGACAGCCCCAGCATTTT. This chain connects TRBV19 to TRBJ1-5, with a tentative D call TRBD1 (5 bases). The germline CDR1 and CDR2 sequences are LNHDA and SQIVND (reference sequence). Trimming pared 7 bases from V and 7 bases from J, leaving 20 bases between. This CDR3 comprises 15 residues.

This clone was recorded only once. J is TRBJ2-5 and V is TRBV15, with TRBD1 matching 8 bases. With V trimmed by 2 bases and J by 5 bases, 13 bases remained unmatched. Germline V gene lookup returns CDR1 LNHNV and CDR2 YYDKDF (reference sequence). The CDR3 spans 17 residues. CDR3 nucleotide sequence: TGTGCCACCAGCAGATCCGATACAGGGGGATCCGGTGAGACCCAGTACTTC. Its protein is CATSRSDTGGSGETQYF. The full variable domain, rest sourced from reference TRBV15 and TRBJ2-5, is DAMVIQNPRYQVTQFGKPVTLSCSQTLNHNVMYWYQQKSSQAPKLLFHYYDKDFNNEADTPDNFQSRRPNTSFCFLDIRSPGLGDTAMYLCATSRSDTGGSGETQYFGPGTRLLVL.

This sequence joins TRBV9 and TRBJ2-7; 10 bases match TRBD1. The CDR3 runs to 15 residues. In germline, CDR1 is SGDLS, CDR2 YYNGEE. V dropped 3 bases and J dropped 2; count of bases not matched to a gene: 5. CDR3 region: CASSGPGQGTYEQYF. The CDR3 nucleotides read TGTGCCAGCAGCGGACCGGGACAGGGGACCTACGAGCAGTACTTC. Combining the CDR3 with reference TRBV9 and TRBJ2-7 gives the whole variable domain DSGVTQTPKHLITATGQRVTLRCSPRSGDLSVYWYQQSLDQGLQFLIQYYNGEERAKGNILERFSAQQFPDLHSELNLSSLELGDSALYFCASSGPGQGTYEQYFGPGTRLTVT.

The chain carries TRBV15 and TRBJ1-1, with D possibly matching TRBD1 (5 bases). V lost 0 bases to trimming and J lost 0 bases, with 8 bases between them. Per the germline V gene, CDR1 is LNHNV and CDR2 is YYDKDF (reference sequence). The CDR3 spans 15 residues. CDR3 amino acids: CATSRDRGLNTEAFF. The CDR3 DNA is TGTGCCACCAGCAGAGATCGGGGGTTGAACACTGAAGCTTTCTTT.

This clone has only one observation. V usage is TRBV6-1 and J usage is TRBJ2-1, with 11 bases that match TRBD2. Germline CDR1 and CDR2: MNHNS and SASEGT. Trimming at V came to 1 base and at J to 6 bases, leaving 2 bases not matched to a gene. This CDR3 is built from 15 residues. CDR3 sequence reads: CASSEGTSGSNEQFF. In DNA form, the CDR3 reads TGTGCCAGCAGTGAAGGGACTAGCGGGTCCAATGAGCAGTTCTTC.

Of note for this clone: Relative to the germline gene, one junction end is altered; a read error may explain this. The V gene is TRBV7-7, the J gene TRBJ2-2; 8 positions match TRBD2. There are 18 residues in the CDR3. The germline V gene encodes CDR1 SSHAT and CDR2 FNYEAQ (reference sequence). CDR3 in amino acids: CASSRPIGGRINTGELFF. CDR3 bases: TGTGCTAGCAGCCGTCCGATTGGCGGGAGGATAAACACCGGGGAGCTGTTTTTT.

V and J are TRBV25-1 and TRBJ2-3; TRBD1 agrees at 10 bases. V shed 4 bases and J 6 bases; nucleotides not matched to a gene: 16. In germline, CDR1 is MGHDK, CDR2 SYGVNS. The CDR3 is 18 amino acids. The CDR3 spells CASSGKPMTGGKGDTQYF. CDR3 sequence (DNA): TGTGCCAGCAGTGGAAAGCCCATGACAGGGGGCAAAGGGGATACGCAGTATTTT. Complete variable domain (other parts from reference TRBV25-1 and TRBJ2-3): EADIYQTPRYLVIGTGKKITLECSQTMGHDKMYWYQQDPGMELHLIHYSYGVNSTEKGDLSSESTVSRIRTEHFPLTLESARPSHTSQYLCASSGKPMTGGKGDTQYFGPGTRLTVL.

The chain carries TRBV7-8 and TRBJ2-7, with 11 bases that match TRBD1. This CDR3 has 15 residues. With 1 base clipped from V and 5 bases from J, the junction kept 4 bases outside the gene matches. Germline CDR1 SGHVS, CDR2 FQNEAQ. The CDR3, as DNA: TGTGCCAGCAGCTTAGGTGGGACAGGGGGAGACGAGCAGTACTTC. Amino acid sequence: CASSLGGTGGDEQYF.

This clone was counted a single time. The rearrangement links TRBV19 to TRBJ2-3; 8 bases are shared with TRBD2. With V trimmed by 10 bases and J by 2 bases, 14 bases remained unmatched. Germline CDR1 and CDR2: LNHDA and SQIVND (reference sequence). The CDR3 runs 16 residues. The CDR3 spells CATQGGLAGSTDTQYF. As DNA, the CDR3 is TGTGCCACTCAAGGAGGGCTAGCGGGTTCCACAGATACGCAGTATTTT. The variable domain in full, with the rest retrieved from reference TRBV19 and TRBJ2-3, is DGGITQSPKYLFRKEGQNVTLSCEQNLNHDAMYWYRQDPGQGLRLIYYSQIVNDFQKGDIAEGYSVSREKKESFPLTVTSAQKNPTAFYLCATQGGLAGSTDTQYFGPGTRLTVL.

This clone was counted a few times. The genes are TRBV6-5 and TRBJ2-7; TRBD1 aligns across 10 bases. This CDR3 region has 14 residues. V dropped 5 bases and J dropped 2; count of bases not matched to a gene: 3. Per germline, CDR1 MNHEY and CDR2 SVGAGI. CDR3 bases: TGTGCCAGCAGTCGGGACAGGGGAACCTACGAGCAGTACTTC. Translating gives CASSRDRGTYEQYF.

The gene calls are TRBV27 and TRBJ2-3; TRBD2 matches 7 bases. V lost 2 bases, J lost 8 bases, and 19 bases stayed unmatched. The length of the CDR3 is 18 residues. CDR1 is MNHEY, CDR2 SMNVEV, per germline (reference sequence). The CDR3 nucleotides are TGTGCCAGCAGTTTAAGGGCTCAGCGGGACGTAATCAGCAGTACGCAGTATTTT. Translated, it gives CASSLRAQRDVISSTQYF.

The CDR3: CASSLVTGQETQYF. CDR3 bases: TGTGCCAGCAGCTTGGTGACAGGTCAAGAGACCCAGTACTTC. The rearrangement joins TRBV5-6 to TRBJ2-5; D is perhaps TRBD1 (6 bases). V was pared by 0 bases and J by 2 bases, with 8 bases between. CDR3 length: 14 amino acids. Looked up from germline, CDR1 is SGHDT and CDR2 is YYEEEE.

The chain is built from TRBV12-2 and TRBJ1-2; the DNA was not compared with TRBD1, the D call given in the table. TRBV12-2 is a known pseudogene. This CDR3 spans 15 amino acids. CDR3 DNA sequence: TGTGCAAGTCGCTTACCCGACAGGGCTAACTATGGCTACACCTTC. Its protein is CASRLPDRANYGYTF.

The chain is built from TRBV28 and TRBJ2-7; D perhaps matches TRBD1 (6 bases). This CDR3 spans 13 amino acids. The V and J ends lost 6 bases and 2 bases respectively, with 11 bases between them. Per the germline V gene, CDR1 is MDHEN and CDR2 is SYDVKM. CDR3 sequence reads: CASRLQGTYEQYF. In DNA form, the CDR3 reads TGTGCCAGCAGGCTACAGGGCACCTACGAGCAGTACTTC.

In this sample, this clone turned up a few times. The chain combines TRBV2 with TRBJ1-2; tentatively, D is TRBD1 (6 bases). CDR1 and CDR2 from the germline V gene are SNHLY and FYNNEI. With 5 bases removed from V and 1 base from J, the gap between germline ends came to 20 bases. The CDR3 is made up of 17 amino acids. CDR3 sequence (DNA): TGTGCCAGCAGTCGCCTTGGGGGCCGGGTGAATAACTATGGCTACACCTTC. Its protein product is CASSRLGGRVNNYGYTF.

The chain recombines TRBV4-3 with TRBJ1-2; a weak D match, TRBD1 (6 bases). The V and J ends lost 1 base and 9 bases respectively, with 18 bases between them. In germline, CDR1 is LGHNA, CDR2 YSLEER. This CDR3 is built from 15 residues. The CDR3 here is CASSQATNRARSYTF. The DNA of the CDR3 is TGCGCCAGCAGCCAAGCTACTAACAGGGCTCGGAGCTACACCTTC.

The gene calls are TRBV4-3 and TRBJ1-5; TRBD1 aligns across 7 bases. The length of the CDR3 is 16 residues. J lost 0 bases, V lost 0 bases, and 2 bases had no gene match. Germline loops: CDR1 LGHNA, CDR2 YSLEER. The CDR3 is CASSQESGGSNQPQHF. CDR3 nucleotides: TGCGCCAGCAGCCAAGAGTCAGGGGGTAGCAATCAGCCCCAGCATTTT.

The rearrangement uses TRBV18 and TRBJ2-5, with TRBD1 identical over 8 bases. The CDR3 has 14 amino acids. CDR1 is KGHSH and CDR2 is LQKENI in the germline V gene. V lost 4 bases and J lost 2; bases outside the gene matches: 3. The CDR3 loop reads CASSLDRGQETQYF. The CDR3 DNA sequence: TGTGCCAGCTCACTAGACAGGGGACAAGAGACCCAGTACTTC.